This T cell receptor (beta chain) was profiled in a study of graft-versus-host responses after intestinal transplantation. Study context: Each patient got anti-thymocyte globulin induction, then tacrolimus and steroids for approximately 3 years. General study results and limits: High graft-versus-host to host-versus-graft T cell clonal ratios marked allografts of patients with graft-donor macrochimerism. Recipient marrow contained GvH clones, some of which appeared first in ileum or blood.

Graft material was processed, releasing intraepithelial and lamina propria lymphocytes. Regarding this clone: The antigen remains unidentified.

Generated by immunoSEQ multiplex PCR, the TCRdb table keeps only in-frame clones and is missing some. The sample has more than 3,500 clones, roughly 80% seen once. Looked up from germline, CDR1 is SGHVT and CDR2 is SQSDAQ. This CDR3 is 15 amino acids long. V was trimmed by 3 bases and J by 0 bases, leaving 11 bases between them. V and J are TRBV7-4 and TRBJ1-1, with D possibly matching TRBD1 (5 bases). Source: ileum tissue, taken 9 days after transplant. This TCR came from a human patient who received an intestinal transplant, so some T cells may come from the graft donor. The CDR3: CASSFLGEMNTEAFF. The DNA for the CDR3 is TGTGCCAGCAGCTTTTTGGGGGAGATGAACACTGAAGCTTTCTTT.